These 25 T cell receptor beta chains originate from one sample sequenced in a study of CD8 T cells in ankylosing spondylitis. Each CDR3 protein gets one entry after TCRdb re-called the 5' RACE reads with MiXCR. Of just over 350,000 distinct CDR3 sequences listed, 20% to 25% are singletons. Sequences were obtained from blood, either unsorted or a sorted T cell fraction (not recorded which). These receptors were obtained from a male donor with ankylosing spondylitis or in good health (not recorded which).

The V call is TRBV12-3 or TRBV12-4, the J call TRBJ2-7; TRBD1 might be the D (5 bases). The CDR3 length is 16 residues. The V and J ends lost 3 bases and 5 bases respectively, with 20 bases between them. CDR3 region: CASSFLVQAGSDEQYF. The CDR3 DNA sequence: TGTGCCAGCAGTTTTTTAGTACAGGCTGGTTCTGACGAGCAGTACTTC.

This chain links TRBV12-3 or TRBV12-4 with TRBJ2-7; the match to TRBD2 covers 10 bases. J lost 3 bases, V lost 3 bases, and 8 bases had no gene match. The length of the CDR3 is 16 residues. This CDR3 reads CASSLFLAGALYEQYF. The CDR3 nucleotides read TGTGCCAGCAGTTTGTTTCTAGCGGGGGCTCTCTACGAGCAGTACTTC.

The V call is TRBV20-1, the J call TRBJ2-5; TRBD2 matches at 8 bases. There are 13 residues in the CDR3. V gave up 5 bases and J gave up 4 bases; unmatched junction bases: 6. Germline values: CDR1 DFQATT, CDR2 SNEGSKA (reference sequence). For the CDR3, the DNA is TGCAGTGCTGTTAGCGGGGTTATAGAGACCCAGTACTTC. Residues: CSAVSGVIETQYF.

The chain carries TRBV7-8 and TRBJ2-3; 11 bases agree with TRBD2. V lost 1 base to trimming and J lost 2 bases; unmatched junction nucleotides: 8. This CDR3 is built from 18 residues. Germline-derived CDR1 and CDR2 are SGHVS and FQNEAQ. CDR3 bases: TGTGCCAGCAGCTTAGACCCCCTAGCGGGGGGTCCCACAGATACGCAGTATTTT. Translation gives CASSLDPLAGGPTDTQYF.

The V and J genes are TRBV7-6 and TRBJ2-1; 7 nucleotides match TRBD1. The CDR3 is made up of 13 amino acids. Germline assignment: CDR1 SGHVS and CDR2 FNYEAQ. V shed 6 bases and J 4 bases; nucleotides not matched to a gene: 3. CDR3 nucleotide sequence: TGTGCCAGCAGTCGCAGGGGGTACAATGAGCAGTTCTTC. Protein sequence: CASSRRGYNEQFF. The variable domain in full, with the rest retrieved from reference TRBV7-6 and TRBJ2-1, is GAGVSQSPRYKVTKRGQDVALRCDPISGHVSLYWYRQALGQGPEFLTYFNYEAQQDKSGLPNDRFSAERPEGSISTLTIQRTEQRDSAMYRCASSRRGYNEQFFGPGTRLTVL.

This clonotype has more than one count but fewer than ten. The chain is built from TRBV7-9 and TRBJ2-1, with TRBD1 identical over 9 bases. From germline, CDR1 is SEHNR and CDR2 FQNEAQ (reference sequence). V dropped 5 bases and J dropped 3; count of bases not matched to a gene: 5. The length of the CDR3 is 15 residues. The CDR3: CASSPTGGDYNEQFF. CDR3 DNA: TGTGCCAGCAGCCCCACAGGGGGCGACTACAATGAGCAGTTCTTC.

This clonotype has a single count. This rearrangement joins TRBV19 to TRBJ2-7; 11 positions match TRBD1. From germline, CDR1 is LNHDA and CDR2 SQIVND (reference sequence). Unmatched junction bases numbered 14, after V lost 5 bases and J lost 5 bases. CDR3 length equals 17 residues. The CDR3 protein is CASSPGQGVSLRDEQYF. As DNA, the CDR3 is TGTGCCAGTAGTCCGGGACAGGGGGTCTCCTTGAGGGACGAGCAGTACTTC.

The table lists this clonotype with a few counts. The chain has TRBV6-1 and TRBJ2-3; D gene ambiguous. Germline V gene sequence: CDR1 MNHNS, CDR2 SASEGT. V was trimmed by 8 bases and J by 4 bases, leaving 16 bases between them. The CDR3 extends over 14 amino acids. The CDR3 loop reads CASSPGPFADTQYF. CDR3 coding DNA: TGTGCCAGCTCCCCGGGCCCTTTTGCAGATACGCAGTATTTT.

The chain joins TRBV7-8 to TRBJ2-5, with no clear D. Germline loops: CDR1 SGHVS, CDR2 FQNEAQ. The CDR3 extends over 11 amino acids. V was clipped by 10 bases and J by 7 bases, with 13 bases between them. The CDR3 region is CATDPPGTQYF. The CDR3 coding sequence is TGTGCCACCGACCCCCCGGGGACCCAGTACTTC.

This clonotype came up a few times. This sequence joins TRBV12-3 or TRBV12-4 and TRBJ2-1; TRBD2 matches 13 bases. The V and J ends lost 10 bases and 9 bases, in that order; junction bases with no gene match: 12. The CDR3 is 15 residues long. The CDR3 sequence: CATIPGLAGFSEQFF. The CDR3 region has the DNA TGTGCCACAATCCCGGGACTAGCGGGGTTCAGTGAGCAGTTCTTC.

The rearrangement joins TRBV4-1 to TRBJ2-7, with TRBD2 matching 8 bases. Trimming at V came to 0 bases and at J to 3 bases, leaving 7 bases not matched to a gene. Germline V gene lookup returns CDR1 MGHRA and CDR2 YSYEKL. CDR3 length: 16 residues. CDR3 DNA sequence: TGCGCCAGCAGCCAAGAATCGGCGGGGGGACGCTACGAGCAGTACTTC. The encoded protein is CASSQESAGGRYEQYF.

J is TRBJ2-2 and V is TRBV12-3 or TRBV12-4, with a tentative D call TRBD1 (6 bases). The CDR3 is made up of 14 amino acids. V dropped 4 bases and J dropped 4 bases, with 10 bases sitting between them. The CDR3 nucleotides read TGTGCCAGCAGTTCCGGGACACCCACCGGGGAGCTGTTTTTT. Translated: CASSSGTPTGELFF.

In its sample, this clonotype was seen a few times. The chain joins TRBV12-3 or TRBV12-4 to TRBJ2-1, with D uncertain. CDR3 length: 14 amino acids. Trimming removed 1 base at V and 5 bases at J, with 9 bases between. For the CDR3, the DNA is TGTGCCAGCAGTTTAGGGTCCTTTAACAATGAGCAGTTCTTC. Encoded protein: CASSLGSFNNEQFF.

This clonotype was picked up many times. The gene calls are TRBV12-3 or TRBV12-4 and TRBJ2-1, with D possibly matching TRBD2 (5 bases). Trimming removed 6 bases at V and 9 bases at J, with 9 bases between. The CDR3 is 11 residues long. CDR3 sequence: CASSPGGEQFF. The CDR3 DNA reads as TGTGCCAGCAGCCCAGGAGGTGAGCAGTTCTTC.

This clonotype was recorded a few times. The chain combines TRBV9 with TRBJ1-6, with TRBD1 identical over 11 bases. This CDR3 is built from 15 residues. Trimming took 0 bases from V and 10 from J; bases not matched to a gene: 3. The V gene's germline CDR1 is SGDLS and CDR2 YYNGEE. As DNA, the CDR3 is TGTGCCAGCAGCGTAGTTGGGACAGGGGGGTCACCCCTCCACTTT. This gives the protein CASSVVGTGGSPLHF.

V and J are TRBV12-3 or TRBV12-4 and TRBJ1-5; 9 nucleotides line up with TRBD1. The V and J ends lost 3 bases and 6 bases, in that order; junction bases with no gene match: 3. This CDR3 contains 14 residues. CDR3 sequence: CASSLGQGTQPQHF. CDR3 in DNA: TGTGCCAGCAGTTTGGGACAGGGTACTCAGCCCCAGCATTTT.

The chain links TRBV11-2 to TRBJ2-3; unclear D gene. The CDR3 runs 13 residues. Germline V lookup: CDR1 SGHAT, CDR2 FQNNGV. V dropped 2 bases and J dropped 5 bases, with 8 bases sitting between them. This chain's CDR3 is CASSLTGRDTQYF. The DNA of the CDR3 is TGTGCCAGCAGCTTAACGGGTAGAGATACGCAGTATTTT.

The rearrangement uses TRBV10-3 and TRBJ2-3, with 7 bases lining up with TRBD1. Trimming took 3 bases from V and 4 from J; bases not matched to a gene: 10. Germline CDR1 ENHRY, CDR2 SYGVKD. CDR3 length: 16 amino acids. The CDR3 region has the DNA TGTGCCATCAGTGATCCGGGACAGCTCGAGGCAGATACGCAGTATTTT. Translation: CAISDPGQLEADTQYF.

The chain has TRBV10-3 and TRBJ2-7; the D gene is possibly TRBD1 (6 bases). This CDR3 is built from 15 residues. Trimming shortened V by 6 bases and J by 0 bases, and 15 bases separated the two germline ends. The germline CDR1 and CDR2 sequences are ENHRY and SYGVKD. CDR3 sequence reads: CAISGDTGFSYEQYF. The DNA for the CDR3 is TGTGCCATCAGCGGGGACACGGGATTCTCCTACGAGCAGTACTTC.

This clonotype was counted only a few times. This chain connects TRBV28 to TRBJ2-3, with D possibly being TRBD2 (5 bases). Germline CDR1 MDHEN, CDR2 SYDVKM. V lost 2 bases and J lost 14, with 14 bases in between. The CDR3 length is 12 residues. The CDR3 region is CASSLAGNEGYF. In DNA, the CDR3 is TGTGCCAGCAGTTTAGCGGGTAACGAAGGGTATTTT.

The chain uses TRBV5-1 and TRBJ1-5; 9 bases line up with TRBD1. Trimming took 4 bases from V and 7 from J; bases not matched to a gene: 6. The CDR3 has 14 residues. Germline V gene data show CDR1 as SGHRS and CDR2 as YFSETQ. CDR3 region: CASSPGQGRQPQHF. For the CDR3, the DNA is TGCGCCAGCAGCCCGGGACAGGGTCGCCAGCCCCAGCATTTT.

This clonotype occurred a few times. The CDR3 reads CSAISSGGDVDTQYF. In DNA, the CDR3 is TGCAGTGCTATATCAAGCGGGGGGGATGTGGATACGCAGTATTTT. This chain joins TRBV20-1 and TRBJ2-3, with 10 bases that match TRBD2. V lost 4 bases to trimming and J lost 6 bases; unmatched junction nucleotides: 10. Germline V gives CDR1 DFQATT, CDR2 SNEGSKA (reference sequence). This CDR3 region has 15 residues.

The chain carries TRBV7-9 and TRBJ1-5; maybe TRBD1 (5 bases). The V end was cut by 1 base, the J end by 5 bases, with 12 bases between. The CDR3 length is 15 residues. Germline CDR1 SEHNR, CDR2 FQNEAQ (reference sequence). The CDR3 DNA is TGTGCCAGCAGCTTAGGTCGGGGGGAGGATCAGCCCCAGCATTTT. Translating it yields CASSLGRGEDQPQHF.

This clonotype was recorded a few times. The CDR3 loop reads CASSLEGRYEQYF. The CDR3 nucleotides are TGTGCCAGCAGCTTAGAAGGGCGTTACGAGCAGTACTTC. J is TRBJ2-7 and V is TRBV11-2; no definite D call. Trimming stripped 0 bases from V and 4 bases from J, with 7 bases between. CDR1 SGHAT and CDR2 FQNNGV come from the germline V gene. This CDR3 contains 13 residues. Full variable domain (rest looked up from reference TRBV11-2 and TRBJ2-7): EAGVAQSPRYKIIEKRQSVAFWCNPISGHATLYWYQQILGQGPKLLIQFQNNGVVDDSQLPKDRFSAERLKGVDSTLKIQPAKLEDSAVYLCASSLEGRYEQYFGPGTRLTVT.

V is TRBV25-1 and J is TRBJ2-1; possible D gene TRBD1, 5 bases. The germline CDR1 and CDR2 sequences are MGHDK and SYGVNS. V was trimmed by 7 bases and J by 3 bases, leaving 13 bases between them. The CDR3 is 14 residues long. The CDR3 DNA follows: TGTGCCAGCACAGGGTTTTCGAACTACAATGAGCAGTTCTTC. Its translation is CASTGFSNYNEQFF.